This T cell receptor (beta chain) was recovered during a study of CD8 T cells in Susac syndrome (dated by TCRdb to the late 2010s). Background on the whole study: Whether CD8+ T cell activation and differentiation in Susac syndrome was antigen driven was tested using repertoire sequencing. The clonality of the CD8+ T cell repertoire was compared across approximately twelve healthy donors, around 14 Susac syndrome patients and about 16 multiple sclerosis patients. Here is what the overall study found, with its caveats: The TCR sequencing and HLA analysis was acknowledged to have included a relatively small number of individuals.

About this clonotype: The clone's antigen remains unknown. No base qualities exist here, and no much larger clone lies one base off it.

RNA was extracted with the RNeasy kit and roughly 0.45 to 1 ug was reverse transcribed using random hexamers. TCR beta CDR3 regions were amplified with the immunoSEQ multiplex PCR assay covering 54 Vbeta and 13 Jbeta segments. PCR amplification bias was corrected using a synthetic template baseline for primer optimization and computational correction. Per the authors' processing: Reads were assigned to V, D and J genes according to IMGT and analyzed in immunoSEQ Analyzer, with only productive sequences retained. To calculate clonality, Shannon entropy was normalized by log2 of the number of productive unique sequences and then subtracted from one. For each patient and control, public and private clones were evaluated within the 100 most prevalent clones. A clone was defined as Susac-specific if it was absent from the healthy and MS cohorts, from some 1,100 published viral clones and from other ImmuneACCESS disease sequences. TCRdb took the public reads, trimmed them with fastp at Q25, ran MiXCR for clone calling and kept in-frame beta chains. Every entry covers one CDR3 protein and lists the most common genes and DNA from its rows. The V and J calls reflect TCRdb's pipeline rather than the authors' work. A total of 20,000 to 25,000 distinct CDR3 sequences appear in this sample, approximately 93% of them only once. The top ten constitute about 0.27% of the sample.

V loses 1 base at its end and J loses 2 bases; junction bases beyond the gene matches: 8. The germline V gene supplies CDR1 SGHTA and CDR2 FQGNSA. The CDR3 runs 18 residues from the cysteine to the phenylalanine. Only the CDR3 DNA is retained, 54 bases long and in frame from the first base. Peripheral blood CD8+ and CD4+ T cells from healthy donors, Susac syndrome patients and multiple sclerosis patients were profiled by high-throughput TCR beta sequencing. The healthy donors served as controls matched for age and sex. Bulk CD8+ and CD4+ T cells were purified magnetically by negative isolation, whereas CD8+ TEMRA cells were enriched by FACS. Blood was collected in EDTA tubes and processed within 24 hours, with PBMCs isolated through density gradient centrifugation. PBMCs intended for TCR sequencing were frozen in liquid nitrogen and were later thawed in a 37 degrees C water bath. A purity of at least 90% was achieved for sorted or isolated CD4+, CD8+ and CD8+ TEMRA cells.

The receptor chain draws on TRBV7-2 and TRBJ2-3; 11 bases in the junction line up with TRBD2. The sample taken for sequencing was CD8+ T cells from PBMCs. The source is a human donor in good health. The DNA sequence is as follows: TGTGCCAGCAGCTTAGACCCGACTAGCGGGGTCAACACAGATACGCAGTATTTT. It specifies CASSLDPTSGVNTDTQYF.